This T cell receptor (beta chain) comes out of a study of T cell changes during pregnancy in multiple sclerosis. This clone was detected only a few times. This table comes from immunoSEQ multiplex PCR, and its TCRdb copy is limited to in-frame clones, with some not included. The table has 40,000 to 55,000 clones, approximately 92% seen once; the top ten hold under 9.5%. The receptor comes from a female donor with multiple sclerosis, enrolled in a pregnancy study. The sample in question was CD8+ T cells from peripheral blood mononuclear cells, obtained in the second trimester of pregnancy.

In DNA, the CDR3 is TGTGCCAGTAGTTCCCCCGGGACAGACTACAATGAGCAGTTCTTC. Protein sequence: CASSSPGTDYNEQFF. The J gene is TRBJ2-1, the V gene TRBV19; 7 positions agree with TRBD1. CDR1 is LNHDA, CDR2 SQIVND, per germline (reference sequence). J was trimmed by 3 bases and V by 5 bases; bases with no gene match: 7. The CDR3 extends over 15 amino acids.